The clone carrying this T cell receptor beta chain has a handful of counts. The record originates from a study of blood T cell repertoires in COVID-19. Libraries were prepared by immunoSEQ multiplex PCR; TCRdb keeps only in-frame clonotypes and omits some of them. The sample shows 15,000 to 20,000 clones, roughly nine tenths of them seen only once. The CDR3 sequence is 15 residues long. Between the trimmed V and J ends, which lost 5 bases and 4 bases, there was a span of 17 bases. Looked up from germline, CDR1 is LGHDT and CDR2 is YNNKEL (reference sequence). The V gene is TRBV3-1 (or the pseudogene TRBV3-2), the J gene TRBJ1-1, with D perhaps TRBD1 (6 bases). The sequenced sample consisted of peripheral blood. The source is a human donor in a cohort sampled during active COVID-19. CDR3 bases: TGTGCCAGCAGCACCTCTAAGCAGGGGAGCACTGAAGCTTTCTTT. Residues: CASSTSKQGSTEAFF.